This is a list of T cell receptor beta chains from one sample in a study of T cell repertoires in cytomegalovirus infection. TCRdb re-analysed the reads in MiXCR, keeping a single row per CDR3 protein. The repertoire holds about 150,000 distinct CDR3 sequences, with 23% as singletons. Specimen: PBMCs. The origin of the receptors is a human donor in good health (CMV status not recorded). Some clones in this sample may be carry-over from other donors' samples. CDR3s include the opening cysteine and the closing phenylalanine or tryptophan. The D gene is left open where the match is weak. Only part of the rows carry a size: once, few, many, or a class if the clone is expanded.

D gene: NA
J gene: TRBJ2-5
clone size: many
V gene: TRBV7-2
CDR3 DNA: TGTGCCAGCAGCATCGTCCAAGAGACCCAGTACTTC
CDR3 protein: CASSIVQETQYF

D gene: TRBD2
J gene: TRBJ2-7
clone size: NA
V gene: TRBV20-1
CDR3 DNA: TGCAGTGCTAGGGATGGACTAGCGGCTTCCTACGAGCAGTACTTC
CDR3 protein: CSARDGLAASYEQYF

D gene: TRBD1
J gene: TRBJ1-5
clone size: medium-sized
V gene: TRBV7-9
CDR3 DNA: TGTGCCAGCAGCTCCGGAGGGGGACAGAGCAATCAGCCCCAGCATTTT
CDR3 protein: CASSSGGGQSNQPQHF

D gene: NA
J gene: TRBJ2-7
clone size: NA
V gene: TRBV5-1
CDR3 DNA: TGCGCCAGCAGCTTCCTGATCAACTACGAGCAGTACTTC
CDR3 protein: CASSFLINYEQYF

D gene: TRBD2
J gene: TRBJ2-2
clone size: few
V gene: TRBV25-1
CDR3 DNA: TGTGCCAGCAGTGAACGGACTAGCGCGAACACCGGGGAGCTGTTTTTT
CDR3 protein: CASSERTSANTGELFF

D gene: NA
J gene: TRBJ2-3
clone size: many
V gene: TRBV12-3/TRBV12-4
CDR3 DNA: TGTGCCAGCAGTCCGCCGACAACAAGCACAGATACGCAGTATTTT
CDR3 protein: CASSPPTTSTDTQYF

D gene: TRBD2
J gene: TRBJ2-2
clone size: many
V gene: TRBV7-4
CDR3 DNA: TGTGCCAGCAGCCCACTACCCGGACTAGTGTGGGTCGGGGAGCTGTTTTTT
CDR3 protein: CASSPLPGLVWVGELFF

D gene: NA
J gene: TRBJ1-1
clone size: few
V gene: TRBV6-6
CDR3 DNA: TGTGCCAGCAGTTACTCAGGGGTTGGCACTGAAGCTTTCTTT
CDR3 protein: CASSYSGVGTEAFF

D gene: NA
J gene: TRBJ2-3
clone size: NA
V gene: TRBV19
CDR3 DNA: TGTGCCAGTAGAACGCACGCCACAGATACGCAGTATTTT
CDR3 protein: CASRTHATDTQYF

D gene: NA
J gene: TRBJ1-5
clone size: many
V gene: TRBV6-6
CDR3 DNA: TGTGCCAGCAGTTACGGCTGGAATTCAGGGCCAAATCAGCCCCAGCATTTT
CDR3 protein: CASSYGWNSGPNQPQHF

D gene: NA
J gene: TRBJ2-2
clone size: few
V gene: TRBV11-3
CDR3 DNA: TGTGCCAGCAGCTTACAGGTGTCGGGGAACACCGGGGAGCTGTTTTTT
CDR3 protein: CASSLQVSGNTGELFF

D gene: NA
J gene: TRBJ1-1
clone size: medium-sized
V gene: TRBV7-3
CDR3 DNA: TGTGCCAGCAGCGGGGACGGAAACATGAACACTGAAGCTTTCTTT
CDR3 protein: CASSGDGNMNTEAFF

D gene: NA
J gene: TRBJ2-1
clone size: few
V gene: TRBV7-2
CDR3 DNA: TGTGCCAGCAGCTTATACAGTTTTGATGAAGCTCCCAATGAGCAGTTCTTC
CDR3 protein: CASSLYSFDEAPNEQFF

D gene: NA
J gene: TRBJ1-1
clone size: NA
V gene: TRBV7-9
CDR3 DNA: TGTGCCAGCAGCTTCCGACAAATGAACACTGAAGCTTTCTTT
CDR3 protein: CASSFRQMNTEAFF

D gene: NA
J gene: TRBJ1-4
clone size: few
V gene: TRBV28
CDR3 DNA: TGTGCCAGCAGTTTAACAGGGAGGGCAACTAATGAAAAACTGTTTTTT
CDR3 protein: CASSLTGRATNEKLFF

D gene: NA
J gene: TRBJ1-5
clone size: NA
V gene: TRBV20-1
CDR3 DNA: TGCAGTGCTTTTCACGGGCAGCCCTATAGCAATCAGCCCCAGCATTTT
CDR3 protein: CSAFHGQPYSNQPQHF

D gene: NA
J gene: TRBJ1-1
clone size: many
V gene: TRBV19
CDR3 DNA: TGTGCCACCGGCGGCCAGGGGATGGATCCTGAAGCTTTCTTT
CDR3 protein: CATGGQGMDPEAFF

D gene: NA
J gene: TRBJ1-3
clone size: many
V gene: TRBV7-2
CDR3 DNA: TGTGCCAGCAGCTTAGGGGGCAGGGTTGGGGTATCTGGAAACACCATATATTTT
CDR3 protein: CASSLGGRVGVSGNTIYF

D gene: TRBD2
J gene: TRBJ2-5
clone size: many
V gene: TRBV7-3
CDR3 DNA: TGTGCCAGCAGCTTATTCAGCCCTTCTAGCGGGAGCAGAGAGACCCAGTACTTC
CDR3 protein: CASSLFSPSSGSRETQYF

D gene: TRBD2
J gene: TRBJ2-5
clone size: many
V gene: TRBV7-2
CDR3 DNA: TGTGCCAGCAGCTTGGGACTAGCGGGGCGGGCGACCGAGACCCAGTACTTC
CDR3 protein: CASSLGLAGRATETQYF

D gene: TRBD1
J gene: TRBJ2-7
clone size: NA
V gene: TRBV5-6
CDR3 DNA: TGTGCCAGCAGCAACCGGGACAGCTACGAGCAGTACTTC
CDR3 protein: CASSNRDSYEQYF

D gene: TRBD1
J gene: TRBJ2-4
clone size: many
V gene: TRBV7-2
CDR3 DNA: TGTGCCAGCAGCTCCGGGACAGGGGACAACATTCAGTACTTC
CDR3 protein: CASSSGTGDNIQYF

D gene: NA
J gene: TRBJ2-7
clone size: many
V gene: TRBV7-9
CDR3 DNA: TGTGCCAGCAGCTCCAGGGGCTACGAGCAGTACTTC
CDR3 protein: CASSSRGYEQYF

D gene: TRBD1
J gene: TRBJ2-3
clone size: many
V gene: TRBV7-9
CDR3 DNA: TGTGCCAGCAGCTTTAGACAGGGGACAGATACGCAGTATTTT
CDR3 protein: CASSFRQGTDTQYF

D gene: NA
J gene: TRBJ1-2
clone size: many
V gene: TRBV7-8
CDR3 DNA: TGTGCCAGCAGCCCCGGGAGTAACTATGGCTACACCTTC
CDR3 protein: CASSPGSNYGYTF

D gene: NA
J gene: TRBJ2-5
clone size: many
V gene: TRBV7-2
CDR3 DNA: TGTGCCAGCAGCTTAGATGCCTGGGAGACCCAGTACTTC
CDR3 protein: CASSLDAWETQYF

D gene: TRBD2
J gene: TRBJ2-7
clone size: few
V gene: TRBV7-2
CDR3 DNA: TGTGCCAGCAGTATTAGCGGGAGGGGGCCCTACGAGCAGTACTTC
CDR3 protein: CASSISGRGPYEQYF

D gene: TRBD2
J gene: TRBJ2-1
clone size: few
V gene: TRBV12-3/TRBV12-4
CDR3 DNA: TGTGCCAGCGGCCGGACTAGCGGGAGCTATGAGCAGTTCTTC
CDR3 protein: CASGRTSGSYEQFF

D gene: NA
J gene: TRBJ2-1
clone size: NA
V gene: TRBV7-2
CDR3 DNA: TGTGCCAGCAGCTTAAGTGTACCGAGGAGGGAGCAGTTCTTC
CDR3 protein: CASSLSVPRREQFF

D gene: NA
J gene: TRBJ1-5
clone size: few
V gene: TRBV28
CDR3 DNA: TGTGCCAGCAGTTTCCTGGCAGGTAGCAATCAGCCCCAGCATTTT
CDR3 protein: CASSFLAGSNQPQHF

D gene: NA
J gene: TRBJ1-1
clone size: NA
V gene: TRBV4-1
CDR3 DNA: TGCGCCAGCAGCCAAGGGACAGAATTTTCGGACCCTGAAGCTTTCTTT
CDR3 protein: CASSQGTEFSDPEAFF

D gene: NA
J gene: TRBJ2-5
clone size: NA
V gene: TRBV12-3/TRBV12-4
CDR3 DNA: TGTGCCAGCAGGGGTGGACGTGCTTGGGAGACCCAGTACTTC
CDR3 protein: CASRGGRAWETQYF

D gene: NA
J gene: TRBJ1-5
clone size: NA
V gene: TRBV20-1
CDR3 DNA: TGCAGTGCTAGAGGGGGGTGGGCCGATTGGCCCCAGCATTTT
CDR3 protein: CSARGGWADWPQHF

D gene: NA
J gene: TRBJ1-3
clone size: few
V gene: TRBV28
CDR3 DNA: TGTGCCAGCAGTTTTGGGCCGTTCGACTCTGGAAACACCATATATTTT
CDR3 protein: CASSFGPFDSGNTIYF

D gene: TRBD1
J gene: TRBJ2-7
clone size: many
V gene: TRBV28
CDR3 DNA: TGTGCCAGCAGTTTATCTCCGGGACAGGGTTCGTACGAGCAGTACTTC
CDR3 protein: CASSLSPGQGSYEQYF

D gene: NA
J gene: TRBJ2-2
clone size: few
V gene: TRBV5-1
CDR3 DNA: TGCGCCAGCAGCTTGAGGGTAGCCGGGGAGCTGTTTTTT
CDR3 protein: CASSLRVAGELFF

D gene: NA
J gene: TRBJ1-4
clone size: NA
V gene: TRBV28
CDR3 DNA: TGTGCCAGCGGAAGACTGGGTGAAAAACTGTTTTTT
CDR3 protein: CASGRLGEKLFF

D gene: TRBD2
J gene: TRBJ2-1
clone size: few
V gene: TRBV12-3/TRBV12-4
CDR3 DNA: TGTGCCACCGCTAGCGGGGCCTACAATGAGCAGTTCTTC
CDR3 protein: CATASGAYNEQFF

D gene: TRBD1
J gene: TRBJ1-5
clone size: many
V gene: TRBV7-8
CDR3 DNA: TGTGCCAGCAGCCACGACAGGGGTCAGCCCCAGCATTTT
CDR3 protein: CASSHDRGQPQHF

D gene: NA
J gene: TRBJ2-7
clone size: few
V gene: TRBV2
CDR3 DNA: TGTGCCAGCACCGAAATGGGATACGAGCAGTACTTC
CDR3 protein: CASTEMGYEQYF

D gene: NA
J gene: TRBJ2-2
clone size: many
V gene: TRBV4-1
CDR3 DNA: TGCGCCAGCAGCCCGGGACTTTTCACCGGGGAGCTGTTTTTT
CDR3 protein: CASSPGLFTGELFF

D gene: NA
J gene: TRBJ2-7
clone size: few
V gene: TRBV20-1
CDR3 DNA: TGCAGTGCCTTTGAGGGGAACCAATACGAGCAGTACTTC
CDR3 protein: CSAFEGNQYEQYF

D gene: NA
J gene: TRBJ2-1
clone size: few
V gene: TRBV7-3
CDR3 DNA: TGTGCCAGCAGCTTGGCGGGGGCGTCCTACAATGAGCAGTTCTTC
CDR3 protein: CASSLAGASYNEQFF

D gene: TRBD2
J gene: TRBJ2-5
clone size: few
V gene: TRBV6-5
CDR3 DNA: TGTGCCAGCAGTTATCTAGCGGGGGGTAGTGAGACCCAGTACTTC
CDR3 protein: CASSYLAGGSETQYF

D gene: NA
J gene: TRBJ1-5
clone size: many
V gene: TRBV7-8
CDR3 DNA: TGTGCCAGCAGCTTAGGCCCAGGCCCGGGGCCCCAGCATTTT
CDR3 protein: CASSLGPGPGPQHF

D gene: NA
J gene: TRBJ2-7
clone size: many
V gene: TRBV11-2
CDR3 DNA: TGTGCCAGCAGCTCCTACCACGAGCAGTACTTC
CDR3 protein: CASSSYHEQYF

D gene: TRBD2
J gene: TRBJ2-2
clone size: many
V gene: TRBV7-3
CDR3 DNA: TGTGCCAGCAGCTTAGGCGGGAGCACCGGGGAGCTGTTTTTT
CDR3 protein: CASSLGGSTGELFF

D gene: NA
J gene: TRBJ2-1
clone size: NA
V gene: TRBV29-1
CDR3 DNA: TGCAGCGTTGAAGATCGGTCGGGAAAGAGCTCCTACAATGAGCAGTTCTTC
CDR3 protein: CSVEDRSGKSSYNEQFF

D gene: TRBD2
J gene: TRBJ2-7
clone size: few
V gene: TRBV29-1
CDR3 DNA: TGCAGCGTTGAACAGGGAGGGTCGGGGGAGCAGTACTTC
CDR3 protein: CSVEQGGSGEQYF

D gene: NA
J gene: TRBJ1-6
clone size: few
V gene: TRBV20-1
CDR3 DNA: TGCAGTGCTAGTTCGCCCAGGGTTGGTTCACCCCTCCACTTT
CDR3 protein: CSASSPRVGSPLHF

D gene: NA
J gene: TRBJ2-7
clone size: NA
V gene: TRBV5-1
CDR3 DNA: TGCGCCAGCAGCTTGGAGATTGTGGGGTCCGAGCAGTACTTC
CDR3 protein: CASSLEIVGSEQYF